This T cell receptor (beta chain) originates from a study of neurological immune-mediated disorders (dated by TCRdb to the late 2010s). A note on the overall study: Peripheral blood TCR-beta repertoires from patients with HTLV-I-associated myelopathy (HAM/TSP), patients with multiple sclerosis, and healthy controls were compared in the study using UMI-based sequencing. Longitudinal samples, technical triplicates and paired sorted CD4+ and CD8+ T-cell subsets, alongside PBMC samples, were included among the approximately 110 TCR-beta libraries. To precisely calculate how much the frequency of each individual clone varied, libraries were sequenced in technical triplicate. The cohort included roughly 71 subjects: around 15 with HAM/TSP, around 35 with multiple sclerosis, and around 20 healthy controls.

Points the paper makes about the study in general: Expanded clones from different subjects shared no identical CDR3 amino acid sequences, which suggests that TCR-beta repertoires were private in all groups. TCR clonal expansion was highest in HAM/TSP patients and lowest in MS patients, with MS patients falling below even healthy controls.

The time point label here, explained by the study, means: technical triplicate 2. TCR libraries for sorted subsets were made from 1 million sorted CD4+ or CD8+ T cells. Peripheral blood was subjected to Ficoll-Hypaque density gradient centrifugation to isolate PBMCs, which were then cryopreserved in liquid nitrogen. The study also sequenced paired sorted CD4+ and CD8+ subsets from healthy controls, HAM/TSP patients and MS patients. Reading the germline V gene (reference sequence) gives CDR1 DFQATT and CDR2 SNEGSKA. The CDR3, cysteine through phenylalanine, is 15 amino acids long. The sequence is cut down to CDR3 DNA, 45 bases in frame from base 1. For this chain, trimming is 3 bases at the V end and 8 bases at the J end, and the number of junction bases without a gene match is 14. cDNA was synthesized by template-switch 5'RACE using a primer carrying a 10-nucleotide random unique molecular identifier by which each TCR transcript was tagged. Every sequencing run covered 15-18 subjects and yielded more than 170 million TCR-beta sequences. Total RNA was extracted with the RNeasy kit. The KAPA Real-time Library Amplification kit was used to amplify TCR-beta VDJ regions with primers for the TCR constant region and the 5'RACE anchor. Sample indexes and Illumina adaptors were added in a first PCR, after which library yield was increased in a second PCR. After Ampure bead purification, the roughly 650 bp TCR product was size-selected on a 2% E-gel SizeSelection system. Before pooling, library quality was assessed on a Bioanalyzer, concentration was determined with Qubit, and library quantification was performed with the Kapa Library Quantification kit. Libraries were sequenced paired-end 2 x 150 bp on an Illumina HiSeq 2500. To increase sequence diversity, about 25-31% phiX was spiked into each library pool. Concerning the study's data processing: Quality-filtered reads were processed with the UMI-based MiGEC pipeline, which removed over 75% of raw TCR sequences during error correction. IMGT germline references were used for aligning VDJ genes, and each clonotype was defined as a unique CDR3 amino acid sequence together with its V-J genes. Clonal expansion, Shannon diversity, and CDR3 relatedness (CalcPairwiseDistances, ClusterSamples) were evaluated with VDJtools, and phylogenetic trees were built with CLCbio workbench. Using coefficient-of-variation modelling across technical triplicates, the study counted a clone as expanded if it had at least 8 unique UMIs. The raw public data were reprocessed by TCRdb itself: fastp quality trimming at Q25, MiXCR clonotype calling, in-frame beta chains only. Each entry merges the rows of one CDR3 protein and shows their most common DNA and genes. The V and J calls and clone size come from TCRdb's table, not from the authors' own analysis. This sample lists 25,000 to 35,000 distinct CDR3 sequences; 13% were detected once. The ten largest clones take up approximately 5.6% of the sample.

This clonotype was counted many times. Its antigen specificity is not known. No much larger clone exists at a distance of one base, and base qualities are not known. The rearranged segments are TRBV20-1 and TRBJ2-3, with 7 bases matching TRBD2. The sequence came from a female donor with HTLV-1-associated myelopathy (HAM/TSP). The specimen sequenced was CD4+ T cells from blood. CDR3 protein: CSARTLSLPGGTQYF. The bases read TGCAGTGCTAGGACCCTTAGTTTACCGGGGGGTACGCAGTATTTT.